The clone carrying this T cell receptor (beta chain) was counted at least ten times. Its antigen remains unknown. Germline V lookup: CDR1 LNHDA, CDR2 SQIVND (reference sequence). With 6 bases removed from V and 7 bases from J, the gap between germline ends came to 7 bases. This CDR3 spans 12 amino acids. The time point was: newly diagnosed GD, antithyroid drugs for less than 3 months. Construction of the TCR library relied on RNA isolated from PBMCs. A peripheral blood sample, roughly 9 milliliters in volume, was drawn into EDTA tubes. The source of the sample is a study of regulatory T cells in long-lasting Graves disease. Broader study findings: The study found TRBV28, TRBJ1-2 and TRBJ2-5 favored in persistent disease.

Construction of the TCR beta libraries employed iRepertoire HTBI primers in conjunction with Arm-PCR of CDR3 regions. Via MiXCR, TCRdb re-called the multiplex PCR reads, giving one row per CDR3 protein. This sample has under 250,000 distinct CDR3 sequences; around 19% occur once, and the top ten carry about 11%. Separately, the same data were catalogued under a study of T cells in Graves' hyperthyroidism and ophthalmopathy.

The starting material was peripheral blood mononuclear cells (PBMCs), obtained at new diagnosis, from a patient treated with antithyroid drugs. The chain uses TRBV19 and TRBJ1-6; D uncertain. The TCR comes from a woman aged 25 to 39 with Graves disease. CDR3 region: CASSERNSPLHF. CDR3 nucleotides: TGTGCCAGTAGCGAAAGAAATTCACCCCTCCACTTT.